This T cell receptor beta chain was recorded in a study of cytotoxic CD8 clonotypes in ibrutinib-treated CLL. Sequencing used immunoSEQ multiplex PCR; TCRdb keeps in-frame clones, though not all of them. The table shows more than 150,000 clones, with around 70% occurring only once. The CDR3 has 11 amino acids. V shed 4 bases and J shed 1 base, with 1 base lying between them. Germline CDR1 is KGHSH and CDR2 is LQKENI. The clonotype was recovered from a human donor with chronic lymphocytic leukemia. The source was PBMCs, collected after 24 months of ibrutinib treatment. V usage is TRBV18 and J usage is TRBJ2-5; D gene unclear. CDR3 sequence reads: CASSRQETQYF. DNA of the CDR3: TGTGCCAGCTCACGCCAAGAGACCCAGTACTTC.